This T cell receptor beta chain emerged from a study of regulatory T cells in long-lasting Graves disease. Study-level points and caveats: Repertoires from persistent disease leaned toward TRBV28, TRBJ1-2 and TRBJ2-5.

With iRepertoire HTBI primers and Arm-PCR of CDR3 regions, TCR beta libraries were built. In TCRdb, the multiplex PCR reads were re-called with MiXCR into one record per CDR3 protein. The sample has a few hundred thousand distinct CDR3 sequences, 15% to 20% seen once. Documented time point: newly diagnosed GD, antithyroid drugs for less than 3 months. RNA isolated from PBMCs was used to make the TCR library. This clonotype turned up a few times. No antigen is known for it. V dropped 5 bases and J dropped 7 bases, with 18 bases sitting between them. CDR3 length: 15 amino acids. The germline V gene encodes CDR1 MNHNS and CDR2 SASEGT. Separately, the same data were catalogued under a study of T cells in Graves' hyperthyroidism and ophthalmopathy. According to that study: First-round RT-PCR of the TCR CDR3 relied on the HTBI primer set.

The TCR originated in a woman aged 18 to 35 with Graves disease. V is TRBV6-1 and J is TRBJ2-1, with a tentative D call TRBD2 (5 bases). The source was peripheral blood mononuclear cells (PBMCs), collected at new diagnosis, from a patient treated with antithyroid drugs. The CDR3 reads CASSKRADKGNEQFF. The DNA for the CDR3 is TGTGCCAGCAGTAAGAGGGCCGACAAGGGAAATGAGCAGTTCTTC.